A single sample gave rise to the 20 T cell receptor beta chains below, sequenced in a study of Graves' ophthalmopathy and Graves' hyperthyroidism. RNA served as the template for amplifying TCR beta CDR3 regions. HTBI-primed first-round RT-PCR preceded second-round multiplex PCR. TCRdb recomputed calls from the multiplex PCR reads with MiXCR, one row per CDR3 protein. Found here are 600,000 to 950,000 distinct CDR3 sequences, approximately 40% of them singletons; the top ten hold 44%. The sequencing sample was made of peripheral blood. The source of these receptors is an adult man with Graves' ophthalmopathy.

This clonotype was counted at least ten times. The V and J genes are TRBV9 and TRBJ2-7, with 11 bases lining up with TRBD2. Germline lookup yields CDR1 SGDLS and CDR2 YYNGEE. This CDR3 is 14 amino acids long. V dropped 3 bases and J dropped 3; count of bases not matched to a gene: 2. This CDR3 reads CASSGTSGSYEQYF. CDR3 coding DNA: TGTGCCAGCAGCGGTACTAGCGGGAGCTACGAGCAGTACTTC.

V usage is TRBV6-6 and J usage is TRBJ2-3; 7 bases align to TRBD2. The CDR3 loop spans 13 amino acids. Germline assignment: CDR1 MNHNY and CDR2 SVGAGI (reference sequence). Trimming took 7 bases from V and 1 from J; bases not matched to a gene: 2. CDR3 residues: CASKRDRTDTQYF. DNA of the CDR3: TGTGCCAGCAAGCGGGACCGCACAGATACGCAGTATTTT.

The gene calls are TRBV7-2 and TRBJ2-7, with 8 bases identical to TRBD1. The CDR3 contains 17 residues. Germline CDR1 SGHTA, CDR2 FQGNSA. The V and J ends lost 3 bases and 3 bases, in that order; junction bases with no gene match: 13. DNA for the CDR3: TGTGCCAGCAGCTTTAAGATGGGACAGGCGTTTCTCTACGAGCAGTACTTC. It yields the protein CASSFKMGQAFLYEQYF.

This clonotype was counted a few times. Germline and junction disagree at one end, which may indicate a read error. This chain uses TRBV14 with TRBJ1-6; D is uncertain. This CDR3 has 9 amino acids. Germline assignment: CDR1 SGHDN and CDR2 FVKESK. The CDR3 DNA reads TGTGCCAGCAGCCAAGGGACCTCCTTT. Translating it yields CASSQGTSF.

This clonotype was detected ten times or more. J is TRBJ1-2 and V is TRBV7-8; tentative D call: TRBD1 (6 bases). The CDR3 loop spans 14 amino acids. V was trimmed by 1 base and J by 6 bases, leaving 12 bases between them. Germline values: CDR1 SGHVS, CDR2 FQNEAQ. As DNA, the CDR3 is TGTGCCAGCAGCTTAGTTGGACAGTCCCATGGCTACACCTTC. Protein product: CASSLVGQSHGYTF.

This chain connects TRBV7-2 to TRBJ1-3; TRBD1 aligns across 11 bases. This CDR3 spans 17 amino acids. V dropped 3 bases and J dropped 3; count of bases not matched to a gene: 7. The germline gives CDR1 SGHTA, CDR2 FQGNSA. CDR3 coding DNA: TGTGCCAGCAGCTTTGGACAGGGGGCGTTTAGTGGAAACACCATATATTTT. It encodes CASSFGQGAFSGNTIYF.

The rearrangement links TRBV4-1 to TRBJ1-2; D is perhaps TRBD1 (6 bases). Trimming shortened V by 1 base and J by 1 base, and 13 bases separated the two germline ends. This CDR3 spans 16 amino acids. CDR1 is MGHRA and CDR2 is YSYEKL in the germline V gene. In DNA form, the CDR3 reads TGCGCCAGCAGCCAAGCGGACAGTCCCGTTAACTATGGCTACACCTTC. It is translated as CASSQADSPVNYGYTF.

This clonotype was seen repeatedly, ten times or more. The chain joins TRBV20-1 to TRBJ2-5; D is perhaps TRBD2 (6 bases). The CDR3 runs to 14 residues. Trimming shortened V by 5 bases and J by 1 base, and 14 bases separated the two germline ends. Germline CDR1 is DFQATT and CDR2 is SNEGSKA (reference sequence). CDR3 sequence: CSAELGSGQETQYF. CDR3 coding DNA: TGCAGTGCTGAACTCGGGAGTGGCCAAGAGACCCAGTACTTC.

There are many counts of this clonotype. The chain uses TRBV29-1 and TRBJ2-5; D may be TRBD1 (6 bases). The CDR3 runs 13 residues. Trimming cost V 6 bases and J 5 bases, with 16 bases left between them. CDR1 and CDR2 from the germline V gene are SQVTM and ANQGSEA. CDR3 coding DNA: TGCAGCGTCGCGCCTGGGGGCGGGGAGACCCAGTACTTC. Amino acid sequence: CSVAPGGGETQYF.

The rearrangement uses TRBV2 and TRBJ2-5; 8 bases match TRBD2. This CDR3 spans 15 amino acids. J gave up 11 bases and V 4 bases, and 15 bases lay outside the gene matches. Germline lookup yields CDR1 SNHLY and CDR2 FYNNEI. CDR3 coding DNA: TGTGCCAGCAGTGTAGGAGCGGGAGTGGAAGATACGCAGTACTTC. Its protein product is CASSVGAGVEDTQYF.

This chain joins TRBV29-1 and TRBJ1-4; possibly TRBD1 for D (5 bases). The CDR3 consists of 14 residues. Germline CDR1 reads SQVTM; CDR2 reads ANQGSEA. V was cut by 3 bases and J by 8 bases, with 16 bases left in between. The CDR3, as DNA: TGCAGCGTTGACGGAGGGGCACTCTACGAAAAACTGTTTTTT. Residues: CSVDGGALYEKLFF.

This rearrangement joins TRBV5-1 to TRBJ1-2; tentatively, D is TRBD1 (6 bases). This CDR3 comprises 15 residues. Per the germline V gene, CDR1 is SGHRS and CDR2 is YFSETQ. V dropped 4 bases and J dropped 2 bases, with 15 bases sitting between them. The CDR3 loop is CASSADRLANYGYTF. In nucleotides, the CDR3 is TGCGCCAGCAGCGCTGACAGGTTAGCGAACTATGGCTACACCTTC.

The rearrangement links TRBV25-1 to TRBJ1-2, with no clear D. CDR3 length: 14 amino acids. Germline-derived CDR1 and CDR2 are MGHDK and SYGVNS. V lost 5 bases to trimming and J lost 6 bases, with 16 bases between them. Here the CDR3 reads CASSPTQALNGYTF. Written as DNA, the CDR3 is TGTGCCAGCAGTCCGACGCAGGCGTTAAATGGCTACACCTTC.

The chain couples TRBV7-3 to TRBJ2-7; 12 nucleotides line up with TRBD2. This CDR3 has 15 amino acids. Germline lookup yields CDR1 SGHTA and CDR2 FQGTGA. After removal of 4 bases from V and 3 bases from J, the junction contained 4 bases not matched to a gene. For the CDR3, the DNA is TGTGCCAGCAGCTCTAGCGGGGGGGGCCTCTACGAGCAGTACTTC. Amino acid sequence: CASSSSGGGLYEQYF.

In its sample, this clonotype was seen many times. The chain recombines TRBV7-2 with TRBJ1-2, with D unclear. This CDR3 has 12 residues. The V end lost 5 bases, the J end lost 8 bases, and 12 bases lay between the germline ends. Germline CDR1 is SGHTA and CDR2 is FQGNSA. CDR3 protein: CASSPYSRGYTF. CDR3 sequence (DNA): TGTGCCAGCAGCCCCTACTCAAGGGGCTACACCTTC.

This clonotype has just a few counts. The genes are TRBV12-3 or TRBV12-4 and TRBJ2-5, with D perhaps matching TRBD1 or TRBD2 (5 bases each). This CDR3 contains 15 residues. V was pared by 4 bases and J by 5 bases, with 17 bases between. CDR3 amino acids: CASSSQDRWGETQYF. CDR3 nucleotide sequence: TGTGCCAGCAGTTCCCAGGACCGGTGGGGGGAGACCCAGTACTTC.

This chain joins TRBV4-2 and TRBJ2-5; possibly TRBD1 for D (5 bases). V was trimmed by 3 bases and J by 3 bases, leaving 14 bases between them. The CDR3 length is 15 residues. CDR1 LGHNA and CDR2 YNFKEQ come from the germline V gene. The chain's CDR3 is CASSQFHRWEETQYF. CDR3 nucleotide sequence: TGTGCCAGCAGCCAGTTTCACAGGTGGGAAGAGACCCAGTACTTC.

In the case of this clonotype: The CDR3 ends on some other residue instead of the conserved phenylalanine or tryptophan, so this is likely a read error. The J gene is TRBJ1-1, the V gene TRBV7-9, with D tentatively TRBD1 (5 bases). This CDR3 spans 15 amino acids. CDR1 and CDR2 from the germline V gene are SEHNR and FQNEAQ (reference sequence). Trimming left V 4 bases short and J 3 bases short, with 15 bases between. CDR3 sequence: CASSSWDVGDTEAFL. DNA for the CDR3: TGTGCCAGCAGCTCGTGGGACGTTGGGGACACTGAAGCTTTCCTT.

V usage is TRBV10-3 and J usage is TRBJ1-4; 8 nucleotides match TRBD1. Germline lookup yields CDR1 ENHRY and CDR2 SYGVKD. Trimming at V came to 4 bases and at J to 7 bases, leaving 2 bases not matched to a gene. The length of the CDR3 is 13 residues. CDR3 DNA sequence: TGTGCCATCAGTGGGGACAGGCGTGAAAAACTGTTTTTT. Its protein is CAISGDRREKLFF.

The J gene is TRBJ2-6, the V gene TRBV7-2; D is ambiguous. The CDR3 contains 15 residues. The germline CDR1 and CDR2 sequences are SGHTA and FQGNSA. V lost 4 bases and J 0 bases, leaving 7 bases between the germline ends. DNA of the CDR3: TGTGCCAGCAGCTCCGCGGTCTCTGGGGCCAACGTCCTGACTTTC. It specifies CASSSAVSGANVLTF.